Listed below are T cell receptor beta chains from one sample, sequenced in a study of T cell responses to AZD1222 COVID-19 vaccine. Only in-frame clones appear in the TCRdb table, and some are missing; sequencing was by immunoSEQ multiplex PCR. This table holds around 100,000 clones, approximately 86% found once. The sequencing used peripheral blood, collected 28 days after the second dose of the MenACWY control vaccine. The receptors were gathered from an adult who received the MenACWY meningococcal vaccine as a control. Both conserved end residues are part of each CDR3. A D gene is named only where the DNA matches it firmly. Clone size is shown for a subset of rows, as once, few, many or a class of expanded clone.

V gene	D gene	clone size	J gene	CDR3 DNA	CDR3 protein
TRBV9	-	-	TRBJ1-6	TGTGCCAGCAGCGGCGGCGTCTTCAGTTCACCCCTCCACTTT	CASSGGVFSSPLHF
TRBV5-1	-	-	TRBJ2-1	TGCGCCAGCAGCCTCGGACAGTACAATGAGCAGTTCTTC	CASSLGQYNEQFF
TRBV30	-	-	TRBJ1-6	TGTGCCTGGAGAGACCGTCAAAGCTCCTATAATTCACCCCTCCACTTT	CAWRDRQSSYNSPLHF
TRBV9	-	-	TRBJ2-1	TGTGCCAGCAGCCCGCGACACGAGACCAATGAGCAGTTCTTC	CASSPRHETNEQFF
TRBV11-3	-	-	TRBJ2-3	TGTGCCAGCAGCTTAGGTCCGGCCCAAGATACGCAGTATTTT	CASSLGPAQDTQYF
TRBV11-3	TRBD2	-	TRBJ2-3	TGTGCCAGCAGCTTATATAGCGGGGGCACAGATACGCAGTATTTT	CASSLYSGGTDTQYF
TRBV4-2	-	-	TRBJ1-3	TGTGCCAGCAGCCGGAATAGGGGGAAAGGAAACACCATATATTTT	CASSRNRGKGNTIYF
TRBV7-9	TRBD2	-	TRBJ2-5	TGTGCCAGCAGCTTAAAGACTAGCGGGGGACAACAAGAGACCCAGTACTTC	CASSLKTSGGQQETQYF
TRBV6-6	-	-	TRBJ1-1	TGTGCCAGCAGTGGCCCTTACGCTGAAGCTTTCTTT	CASSGPYAEAFF
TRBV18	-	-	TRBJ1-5	TGTGCCAGCTCACCAACCTGGGGAGAGCCCCAGCATTTT	CASSPTWGEPQHF
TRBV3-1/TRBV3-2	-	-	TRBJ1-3	TGTGCCAGCAGCCTTAGGGGTCTATCTCCTGGAAACACCATATATTTT	CASSLRGLSPGNTIYF
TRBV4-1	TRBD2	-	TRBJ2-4	TGCGCCAGCAGCCCGACCCGGGACTATGGCAAAAACATTCAGTACTTC	CASSPTRDYGKNIQYF
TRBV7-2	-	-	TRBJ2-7	TGTGCCAGCAGCCTAGGAGTAACAGGGTTGGAGCAGTACTTC	CASSLGVTGLEQYF
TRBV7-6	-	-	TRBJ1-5	TGTGCCAGCAGCTCCGGGGGGGGAGGAGGTCAGCCCCAGCATTTT	CASSSGGGGGQPQHF
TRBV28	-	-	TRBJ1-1	TGTGCCAGCCTTACGAACACTGAAGCTTTCTTT	CASLTNTEAFF
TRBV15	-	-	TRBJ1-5	TGTGCCACCAGCAGAGCCCGGGGAGGGGGAGGTCAGCCCCAGCATTTT	CATSRARGGGGQPQHF
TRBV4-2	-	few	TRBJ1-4	TGTGCCAGCAGCCAAGATGGCAGAACCGCAACTAATGAAAAACTGTTTTTT	CASSQDGRTATNEKLFF
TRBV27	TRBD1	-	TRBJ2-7	TGTGCCAGCAGTTCGGGACAGGGCATTCCCTACGAGCAGTACTTC	CASSSGQGIPYEQYF
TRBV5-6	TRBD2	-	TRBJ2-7	TGTGCCAGCAGCTTAGGTTCAGCGGGGGCGGCCGAGCAGTACTTC	CASSLGSAGAAEQYF
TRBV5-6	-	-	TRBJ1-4	TGTGCCAGCAGCTCCAGTCACTTGGAGGATGAAAAACTGTTTTTT	CASSSSHLEDEKLFF
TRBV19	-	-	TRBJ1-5	TGTGCCAGTAGTTCCGGACAGTTTAGCAATCAGCCCCAGCATTTT	CASSSGQFSNQPQHF
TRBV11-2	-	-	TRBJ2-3	TGTGCCAGCAGCTTAGATCCAGGGTCAACGTTCGCTAGCACAGATACGCAGTATTTT	CASSLDPGSTFASTDTQYF
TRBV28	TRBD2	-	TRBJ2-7	TGTGCCAGCAGTTCCCGACTAGCGGGGACCGCCTACGAGCAGTACTTC	CASSSRLAGTAYEQYF
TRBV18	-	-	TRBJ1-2	TGTGCCAGCTCACAGGCAGGGTCTGGCTACACCTTC	CASSQAGSGYTF
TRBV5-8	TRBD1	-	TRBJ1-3	TGTGCCAGCAGCTTAACTGGACAGGCACCTGGAAACACCATATATTTT	CASSLTGQAPGNTIYF
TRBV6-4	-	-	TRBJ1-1	TGTGCCAGCAGTGACTCATGGGGGGCTGAAGCTTTCTTT	CASSDSWGAEAFF
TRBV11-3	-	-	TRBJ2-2	TGTGCCAGCAGCTCCCCCCTCGGAGGGGACCACACCGGGGAGCTGTTTTTT	CASSSPLGGDHTGELFF
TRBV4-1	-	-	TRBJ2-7	TGCGCCAGCAGCCAAGCCCTCGTGCGGGGCTACTACGAGCAGTACTTC	CASSQALVRGYYEQYF
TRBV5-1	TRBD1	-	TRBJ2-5	TGCGCCAGCAGCCTAGGGACAGGGTCGGAGACCCAGTACTTC	CASSLGTGSETQYF
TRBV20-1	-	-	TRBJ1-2	TGCAGTGCTTTCAGCTATGGCTACACCTTC	CSAFSYGYTF
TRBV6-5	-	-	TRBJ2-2	TGTGCCAGCAGTTACAGGGGGACAACGAACACCGGGGAGCTGTTTTTT	CASSYRGTTNTGELFF
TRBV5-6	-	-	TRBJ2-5	TGTGCCAGCAGTTTTGGGCTGGAGACCCAGTACTTC	CASSFGLETQYF
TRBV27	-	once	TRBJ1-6	TGTGCCAGCAGTCTGGGGGCCTTTCCCGATTCACCCCTCCACTTT	CASSLGAFPDSPLHF
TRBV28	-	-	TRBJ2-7	TGTGCCAGCAGTGTCGGGAGCTCCTACGAGCAGTACTTC	CASSVGSSYEQYF
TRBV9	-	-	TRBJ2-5	TGTGCCAGCAGCGACCCCAGGTCAGGAGAGACCCAGTACTTC	CASSDPRSGETQYF
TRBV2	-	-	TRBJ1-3	TGTGCCAGCAGGGCACAGGGCACTGGAAACACCATATATTTT	CASRAQGTGNTIYF
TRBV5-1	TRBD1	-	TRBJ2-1	TGCGCCAGCAGCCCCGGACAGGTCCCCCATGAGCAGTTCTTC	CASSPGQVPHEQFF
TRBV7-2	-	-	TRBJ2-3	TGTGCCAGCAGCTTAGGTGTGAGAAGCACAGATACGCAGTATTTT	CASSLGVRSTDTQYF
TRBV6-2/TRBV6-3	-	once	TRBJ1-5	TGTGCCAGCAGTTACTCGTGGCAGCCCCAGCATTTT	CASSYSWQPQHF
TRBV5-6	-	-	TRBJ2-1	TGTGCCAGCAGCTTGGAGGGCGGGGAGGTATACAATGAGCAGTTCTTC	CASSLEGGEVYNEQFF
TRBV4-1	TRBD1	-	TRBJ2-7	TGCGCCAGCAGCCAACCCCGTGCCGGGACAGGGGTTACCTACGAGCAGTACTTC	CASSQPRAGTGVTYEQYF
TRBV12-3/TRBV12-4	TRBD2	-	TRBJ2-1	TGTGCCAGCAGTGGGGGGGCCTACAATGAGCAGTTCTTC	CASSGGAYNEQFF
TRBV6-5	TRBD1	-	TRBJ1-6	TGTGCCAGCAGTCCGGGACAGGTTTATTCACCCCTCCACTTT	CASSPGQVYSPLHF
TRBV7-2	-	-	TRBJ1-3	TGTGCCAGCAGCTCCAGAGGTATCTCTGGAAACACCATATATTTT	CASSSRGISGNTIYF
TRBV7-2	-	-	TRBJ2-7	TGTGCCAGCAGCTTAGCGAGTGGGGCAACCTACGAGCAGTACTTC	CASSLASGATYEQYF
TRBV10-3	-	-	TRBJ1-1	TGTGCCGCCCGAAGGGGTGGGGGCACTGAAGCTTTCTTT	CAARRGGGTEAFF
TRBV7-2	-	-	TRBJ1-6	TGTGCCAGCAGCTTAGCGCTAGGGGTCCGGAATTCACCCCTCCACTTT	CASSLALGVRNSPLHF
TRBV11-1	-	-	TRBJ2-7	TGTGCCAGCAGCTTATCTGGCGGCGGGTCCTACGAGCAGTACTTC	CASSLSGGGSYEQYF
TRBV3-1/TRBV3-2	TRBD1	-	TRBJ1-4	TGTGCCAGCAGCCACCCGGCCCCGACAGGGGGCAGAGGAAAACTGTTTTTT	CASSHPAPTGGRGKLFF
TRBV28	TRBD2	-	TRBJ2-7	TGTGCCAGCAGGCTTACTAGCGGGGTATCGTACTTC	CASRLTSGVSYF
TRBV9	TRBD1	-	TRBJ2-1	TGTGCCAGCAGCGTAGAGGACAGGTATGAGCAGTTCTTC	CASSVEDRYEQFF
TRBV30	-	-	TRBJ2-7	TGTGCCTGGAGTGTGGTGAGGGCCGAGCAGTACTTC	CAWSVVRAEQYF
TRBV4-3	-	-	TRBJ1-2	TGCGCCAGCAGCCAAGAAGGTGGGAGTGGCTACACCTTC	CASSQEGGSGYTF
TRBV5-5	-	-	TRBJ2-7	TGTGCCAGCAGCTTAACCGGGACAACCAACTACGAGCAGTACTTC	CASSLTGTTNYEQYF
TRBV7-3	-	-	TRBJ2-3	TGTGCCAGCAGTTCCGGGGGGCCTCCAGATACGCAGTATTTT	CASSSGGPPDTQYF
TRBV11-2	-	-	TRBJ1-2	TGTGCCAGCAGGGGGTTCGCCGAAAAAGGGGTTTTTAACTATGGCTACACCTTC	CASRGFAEKGVFNYGYTF
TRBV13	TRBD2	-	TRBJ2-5	TGTGCCAGCAGCTTAGTAGGGGGACTAGCGGGGCTGGGGCTGGAGACCCAGTACTTC	CASSLVGGLAGLGLETQYF
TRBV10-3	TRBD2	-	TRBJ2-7	TGTGCCACCAGCGGGGGGGACGAGGAGCAGTACTTC	CATSGGDEEQYF
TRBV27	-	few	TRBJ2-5	TGTGCCAGCAAGACCCTCCAAGAGACCCAGTACTTC	CASKTLQETQYF